A single sample is the source of the 26 T cell receptor beta chains below, sequenced in a study of cytomegalovirus exposure and HLA in healthy donors. Vbeta (60) and Jbeta (13) primers were used in the PCR. Clones were sequenced by immunoSEQ multiplex PCR, and TCRdb holds only the in-frame ones, with some missing. The table lists over 150,000 clones, about 78% of them singletons. The source material was PBMCs. Source of these receptors: a woman aged 45-65 years in good health and CMV-seropositive.

The count of this clone is one. The chain employs TRBV5-1 and TRBJ2-7, with TRBD2 matching 8 bases. Unmatched junction bases numbered 6, after V lost 4 bases and J lost 0 bases. The CDR3 is 15 residues long. From germline, CDR1 is SGHRS and CDR2 YFSETQ. CDR3 coding DNA: TGCGCCAGCAGCCCGATAGCGGGGCCCTCCTACGAGCAGTACTTC. Encoded protein: CASSPIAGPSYEQYF. The entire variable domain, with the rest obtained from reference TRBV5-1 and TRBJ2-7, is as follows: KAGVTQTPRYLIKTRGQQVTLSCSPISGHRSVSWYQQTPGQGLQFLFEYFSETQRNKGNFPGRFSGRQFSNSRSEMNVSTLELGDSALYLCASSPIAGPSYEQYFGPGTRLTVT.

The chain uses TRBV5-6 and TRBJ1-3; tentatively, D is TRBD1 (6 bases). Trimming left V 2 bases short and J 1 base short, with 16 bases between. CDR1 and CDR2 (germline): SGHDT, YYEEEE. The CDR3 contains 17 residues. CDR3 DNA sequence: TGTGCCAGCAGCTTTACGAGGGGGAAACGATCTGGAAACACCATATATTTT. It is translated as CASSFTRGKRSGNTIYF. The whole variable domain, filled in from reference TRBV5-6 and TRBJ1-3, reads DAGVTQSPTHLIKTRGQQVTLRCSPKSGHDTVSWYQQALGQGPQFIFQYYEEEERQRGNFPDRFSGHQFPNYSSELNVNALLLGDSALYLCASSFTRGKRSGNTIYFGEGSWLTVV.

This clone was seen a handful of times. V is TRBV4-1 and J is TRBJ2-1; 8 bases are shared with TRBD2. Losses at the gene ends were 4 bases for V and 3 bases for J; bases not matched to a gene: 2. The V gene's germline CDR1 is MGHRA and CDR2 YSYEKL. The CDR3 is 14 residues long. For the CDR3, the DNA is TGCGCCAGCAGCCGCGGGGGGATCTACAATGAGCAGTTCTTC. Amino acids: CASSRGGIYNEQFF.

This rearrangement joins TRBV27 to TRBJ1-4; 7 bases fit TRBD1. The CDR3 spans 14 residues. CDR1 MNHEY and CDR2 SMNVEV come from the germline V gene (reference sequence). V was pared by 5 bases and J by 8 bases, with 8 bases of the junction left unmatched. The CDR3 DNA follows: TGTGCCAGCAGTCGGACAGGTCGTTTAGAAAAACTGTTTTTT. It specifies CASSRTGRLEKLFF.

The chain uses TRBV27 and TRBJ2-7; 7 nucleotides align to TRBD1. This CDR3 has 12 residues. CDR1 MNHEY and CDR2 SMNVEV come from the germline V gene (reference sequence). The V segment lost 5 bases and the J segment 12 bases; nucleotides outside the gene matches: 10. The CDR3: CASSPQGVRWYF. The CDR3 nucleotides are TGTGCCAGCAGTCCGCAGGGGGTTAGGTGGTACTTC.

The J gene is TRBJ2-5, the V gene TRBV19; 12 bases fit TRBD2. CDR1 and CDR2 (germline): LNHDA, SQIVND (reference sequence). V dropped 3 bases and J dropped 5; count of bases not matched to a gene: 10. The CDR3 is made up of 17 amino acids. The CDR3 is CASSMGTSGFSGETQYF. In DNA, the CDR3 is TGTGCCAGTAGTATGGGGACTAGCGGGTTTAGCGGGGAGACCCAGTACTTC.

This rearrangement joins TRBV2 to TRBJ1-5; the match to TRBD1 covers 9 bases. This CDR3 spans 17 amino acids. With V trimmed by 6 bases and J by 1 base, 10 bases remained unmatched. Looked up from germline, CDR1 is SNHLY and CDR2 is FYNNEI. Here the CDR3 DNA reads TGTGCCAGCAGAGCCGGGACAGGGACCCAGAGCAATCAGCCCCAGCATTTT. Translated, it gives CASRAGTGTQSNQPQHF.

In its sample, this clone was seen a few times. J is TRBJ1-6 and V is TRBV6-5, with 10 bases that match TRBD1. The J segment lost 10 bases and the V segment lost 7 bases, leaving 7 bases of the junction unmatched. The germline V gene has CDR1 MNHEY and CDR2 SVGAGI. This CDR3 comprises 14 residues. CDR3 sequence reads: CASNGGTGVSPLHF. In nucleotides, the CDR3 is TGTGCCAGCAATGGGGGGACAGGGGTCTCACCCCTCCACTTT.

The rearrangement links TRBV5-1 to TRBJ2-2, with 10 positions matching TRBD1. Trimming cost V 4 bases and J 7 bases; bases outside gene matches: 7. The germline V gene has CDR1 SGHRS and CDR2 YFSETQ. CDR3 length: 15 residues. CDR3 in amino acids: CASSRRQGANGELFF. The CDR3 DNA reads as TGCGCCAGCAGCCGGAGACAGGGGGCGAACGGGGAGCTGTTTTTT. The complete variable domain, with remaining parts taken from reference TRBV5-1 and TRBJ2-2, reads KAGVTQTPRYLIKTRGQQVTLSCSPISGHRSVSWYQQTPGQGLQFLFEYFSETQRNKGNFPGRFSGRQFSNSRSEMNVSTLELGDSALYLCASSRRQGANGELFFGEGSRLTVL.

V usage is TRBV5-1 and J usage is TRBJ2-7; 9 nucleotides match TRBD1. CDR3 size: 16 residues. Germline lookup yields CDR1 SGHRS and CDR2 YFSETQ. V lost 2 bases and J lost 0; bases outside the gene matches: 6. The CDR3 region is CASSLRDRVSSYEQYF. The CDR3 region has the DNA TGCGCCAGCAGCTTACGGGACAGGGTGAGCTCCTACGAGCAGTACTTC.

This clone was seen more than once but under ten times. This chain connects TRBV5-1 to TRBJ2-1; 12 bases are a match to TRBD2. Germline V gene lookup returns CDR1 SGHRS and CDR2 YFSETQ. The CDR3 contains 17 residues. Trimming cost V 0 bases and J 7 bases; bases outside gene matches: 8. The CDR3 spells CASSLERASGGENEQFF. CDR3 bases: TGCGCCAGCAGCTTGGAGCGCGCTAGCGGGGGGGAAAATGAGCAGTTCTTC.

This clone was seen a few times. This rearrangement joins TRBV5-1 to TRBJ2-1; 10 positions match TRBD2. This CDR3 region has 15 residues. With 4 bases clipped from V and 10 bases from J, the junction kept 11 bases outside the gene matches. Germline V CDR1 and CDR2: SGHRS, YFSETQ. In nucleotides, the CDR3 is TGCGCCAGCAGCGCAAGCGGGGGGGCCCGGCAAGAGCAGTTCTTC. Protein product: CASSASGGARQEQFF.

The sample holds a few counts of this clone. The chain employs TRBV7-8 and TRBJ1-5, with TRBD1 as a possible D gene (6 bases). This CDR3 is built from 15 residues. Per germline, CDR1 SGHVS and CDR2 FQNEAQ. V was clipped by 1 base and J by 0 bases, with 7 bases between them. This chain's CDR3 is CASSLGTDSNQPQHF. Here the CDR3 DNA reads TGTGCCAGCAGCTTAGGGACAGATAGCAATCAGCCCCAGCATTTT.

J is TRBJ2-7 and V is TRBV2; D perhaps matches TRBD1 (7 bases). Per germline, CDR1 SNHLY and CDR2 FYNNEI. The V end was cut by 7 bases, the J end by 5 bases, with 18 bases between. The CDR3 covers 14 residues. The CDR3 reads CASTPGEGGHEQYF. The CDR3 region has the DNA TGTGCCAGCACCCCGGGAGAAGGGGGCCACGAGCAGTACTTC.

This chain links TRBV7-9 with TRBJ2-7, with 7 bases fitting TRBD2. Germline CDR1 and CDR2: SEHNR and FQNEAQ (reference sequence). This CDR3 has 16 amino acids. Losses at the gene ends were 0 bases for V and 2 bases for J; bases not matched to a gene: 7. This CDR3 is CASSLAGRGRTYEQYF. The CDR3 DNA reads TGTGCCAGCAGCTTAGCGGGGAGGGGCCGGACCTACGAGCAGTACTTC.

This clone was seen only a few times. The rearrangement links TRBV7-8 to TRBJ2-2, with D unclear. Trimming removed 1 base at V and 7 bases at J, with 10 bases between. Germline CDR1 reads SGHVS; CDR2 reads FQNEAQ. The CDR3 loop spans 14 amino acids. CDR3 DNA sequence: TGTGCCAGCAGCTTAGAGTCTGCGGACGGGGAGCTGTTTTTT. It yields the protein CASSLESADGELFF.

The CDR3 DNA reads as TGCGCCAGCAGCTCCCAGGGGTCGTCTGGAAACACCATATATTTT. It specifies CASSSQGSSGNTIYF. The chain carries TRBV5-1 and TRBJ1-3; tentative D call: TRBD1 (6 bases). V was clipped by 3 bases and J by 1 base, with 11 bases between them. The CDR3 spans 15 residues. Germline-derived CDR1 and CDR2 are SGHRS and YFSETQ.

This clone has only a few counts. The rearrangement joins TRBV14 to TRBJ2-3; TRBD1 matches at 7 bases. The germline V gene encodes CDR1 SGHDN and CDR2 FVKESK. CDR3 size: 14 residues. The ends lost 2 bases at V and 10 bases at J; junction bases unmatched: 9. CDR3 nucleotides: TGTGCCAGCAGCCAACTCGACAGGGATTGGGCGCAGTATTTT. Encoded protein: CASSQLDRDWAQYF.

This sequence joins TRBV4-1 and TRBJ2-7; TRBD1 might be the D (5 bases). Trimming left V 0 bases short and J 7 bases short, with 13 bases between. Germline V gene lookup returns CDR1 MGHRA and CDR2 YSYEKL. CDR3 length equals 14 residues. CDR3 residues: CASSQDVQGWEQYF. Written as DNA, the CDR3 is TGCGCCAGCAGCCAAGATGTGCAGGGCTGGGAGCAGTACTTC.

The table lists this clone with a count of one. The chain employs TRBV4-1 and TRBJ2-2; TRBD1 aligns across 7 bases. The germline gives CDR1 MGHRA, CDR2 YSYEKL. The CDR3 runs 15 residues. The V segment lost 1 base and the J segment 1 base; nucleotides outside the gene matches: 0. The CDR3 DNA is TGCGCCAGCAGCCAAGGGGACAGGAACACCGGGGAGCTGTTTTTT. Translating it yields CASSQGDRNTGELFF.

This clone has a handful of counts. This chain connects TRBV27 to TRBJ1-1; 12 nucleotides line up with TRBD1. Germline V gene sequence: CDR1 MNHEY, CDR2 SMNVEV (reference sequence). CDR3 length: 13 amino acids. V shed 5 bases, J shed 13 bases, and the junction held 8 bases outside the gene matches. CDR3 sequence: CASSPGTGGADFF. CDR3 DNA sequence: TGTGCCAGCAGTCCCGGGACAGGGGGCGCGGATTTCTTT.

V and J are TRBV11-2 and TRBJ2-5; 9 nucleotides match TRBD1. The DNA end lines up better with TRBJ2-7; the J call may be wrong. From germline, CDR1 is SGHAT and CDR2 FQNNGV. The CDR3 sequence is 15 residues long. The CDR3, as DNA: TGTGCCAGCAGCCGTACAGGGGGCGCGAGATACGAGCAGTACTTC. The encoded protein is CASSRTGGARYEQYF.

Only a few counts were recorded for this clone. The V and J genes are TRBV9 and TRBJ1-4; no reliable D call. CDR1 and CDR2 (germline): SGDLS, YYNGEE. V was trimmed by 7 bases and J by 0 bases, leaving 10 bases between them. The CDR3 loop spans 14 amino acids. The CDR3 nucleotides read TGTGCCAGCCAGGCGGGGACAACTAATGAAAAACTGTTTTTT. It is translated as CASQAGTTNEKLFF.

The chain has TRBV30 and TRBJ1-2; 9 positions match TRBD1. The CDR3 covers 11 residues. V lost 8 bases to trimming and J lost 3 bases; unmatched junction nucleotides: 1. Germline V CDR1 and CDR2: GTSNPN, SVGIG (reference sequence). CDR3 bases: TGTGCCGGACAGGGGCACTATGGCTACACCTTC. Its protein is CAGQGHYGYTF.

The chain combines TRBV30 with TRBJ2-5; 11 bases align to TRBD2. The V segment lost 1 base and the J segment 6 bases; nucleotides outside the gene matches: 7. The CDR3 spans 15 residues. Per germline, CDR1 GTSNPN and CDR2 SVGIG (reference sequence). CDR3 sequence: CAWSGTSGPTQTQYF. CDR3 DNA sequence: TGTGCCTGGAGTGGGACTAGCGGGCCGACTCAGACCCAGTACTTC.

A word on this clone: Compared with germline, one end of the junction differs, possibly owing to a read error. The genes are TRBV5-1 and TRBJ1-4; TRBD1 agrees at 9 bases. Germline V gene lookup returns CDR1 SGHRS and CDR2 YFSETQ. The CDR3 has 13 residues. CDR3 loop: CASSLENGQGKSF. Written as DNA, the CDR3 is TGCGCCAGCAGCTTGGAGAATGGACAGGGGAAATCCTTT. Looking up the rest from reference TRBV5-1 and TRBJ1-4 gives the full variable domain: KAGVTQTPRYLIKTRGQQVTLSCSPISGHRSVSWYQQTPGQGLQFLFEYFSETQRNKGNFPGRFSGRQFSNSRSEMNVSTLELGDSALYLCASSLENGQGKSFGSGTQLSVL.